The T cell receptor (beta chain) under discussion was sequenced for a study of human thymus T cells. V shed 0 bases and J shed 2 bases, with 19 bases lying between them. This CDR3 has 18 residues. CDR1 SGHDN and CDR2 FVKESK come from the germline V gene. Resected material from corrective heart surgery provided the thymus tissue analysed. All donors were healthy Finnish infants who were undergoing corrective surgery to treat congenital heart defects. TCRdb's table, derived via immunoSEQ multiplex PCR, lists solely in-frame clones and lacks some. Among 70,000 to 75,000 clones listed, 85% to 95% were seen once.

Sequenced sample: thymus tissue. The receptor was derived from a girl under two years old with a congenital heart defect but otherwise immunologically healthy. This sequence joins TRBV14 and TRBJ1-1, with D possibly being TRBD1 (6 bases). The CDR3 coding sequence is TGTGCCAGCAGCCAAGAACTAACAGGGCGGGCTGATAACACTGAAGCTTTCTTT. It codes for CASSQELTGRADNTEAFF.